The clone carrying this TCR beta chain was counted between two and nine times. The antigen is unknown. A read error may explain this, as a much larger clone is one base away. The source of the sample is a study of T cell repertoires in cytomegalovirus infection. Study-wide background: Newly reported HLA-C-restricted and thoroughly characterized HLA-B-restricted CMV epitopes were employed. In public TCR beta signatures, there were indications of both CMV infection and matching HLA type. Study-level points and caveats: HLA-C-restricted TCR beta clonotypes specific for CMV led the ex vivo response. CMV carriers having the relevant HLA were flagged by cumulative public TCR beta family frequency.

TCRdb recomputed calls from the reads with MiXCR, one row per CDR3 protein. The repertoire holds some 350,000 distinct CDR3 sequences, roughly a third seen once, with about 14% in the top ten. Germline values: CDR1 SGHTA, CDR2 FQGNSA. Germline trimming cut 5 bases from V and 4 bases from J; bases unmatched to any gene: 4. This CDR3 has 14 amino acids. The genes are TRBV7-2 and TRBJ1-1; TRBD1 matches at 10 bases. Here the sequenced sample was cultured PBMCs, taken from culture after CMV antigen stimulation. This TCR came from a human donor in good health (CMV status not recorded). Some clones in this sample may be carry-over from other donors' samples. DNA of the CDR3: TGTGCCAGCAGCCCACGACAGGGGGCCACTGAAGCTTTCTTT. Protein: CASSPRQGATEAFF.